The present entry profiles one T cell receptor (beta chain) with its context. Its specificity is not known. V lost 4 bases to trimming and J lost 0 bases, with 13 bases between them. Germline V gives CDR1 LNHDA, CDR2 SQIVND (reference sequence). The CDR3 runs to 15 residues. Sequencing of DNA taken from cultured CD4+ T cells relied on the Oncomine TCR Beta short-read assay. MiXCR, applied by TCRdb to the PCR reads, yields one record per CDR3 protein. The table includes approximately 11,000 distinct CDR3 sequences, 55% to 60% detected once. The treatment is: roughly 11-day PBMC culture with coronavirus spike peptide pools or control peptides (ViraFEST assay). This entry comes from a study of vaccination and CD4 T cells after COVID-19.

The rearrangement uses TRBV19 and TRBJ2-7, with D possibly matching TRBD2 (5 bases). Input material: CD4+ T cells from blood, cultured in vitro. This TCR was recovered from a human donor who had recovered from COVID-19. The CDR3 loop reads CASSNPSGLSYEQYF. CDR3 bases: TGTGCCAGTAGTAATCCCAGCGGCCTCTCCTACGAGCAGTACTTC. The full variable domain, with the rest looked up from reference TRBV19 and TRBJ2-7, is DGGITQSPKYLFRKEGQNVTLSCEQNLNHDAMYWYRQDPGQGLRLIYYSQIVNDFQKGDIAEGYSVSREKKESFPLTVTSAQKNPTAFYLCASSNPSGLSYEQYFGPGTRLTVT.